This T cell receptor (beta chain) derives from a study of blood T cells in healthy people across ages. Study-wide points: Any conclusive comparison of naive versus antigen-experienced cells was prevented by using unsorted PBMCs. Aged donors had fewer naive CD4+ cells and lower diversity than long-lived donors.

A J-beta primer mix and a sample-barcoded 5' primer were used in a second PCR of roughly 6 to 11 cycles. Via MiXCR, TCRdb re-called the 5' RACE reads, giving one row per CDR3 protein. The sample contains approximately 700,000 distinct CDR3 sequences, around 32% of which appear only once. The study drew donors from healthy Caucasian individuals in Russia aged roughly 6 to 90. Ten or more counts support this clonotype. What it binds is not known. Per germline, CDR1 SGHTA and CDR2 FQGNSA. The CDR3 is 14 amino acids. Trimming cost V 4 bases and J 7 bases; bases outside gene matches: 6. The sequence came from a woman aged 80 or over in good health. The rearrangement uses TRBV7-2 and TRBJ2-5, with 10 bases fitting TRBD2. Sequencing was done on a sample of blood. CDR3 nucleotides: TGTGCCAGCAGCTCGAGTAGCGGGGGGCGGACCCAGTACTTC. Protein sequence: CASSSSSGGRTQYF.